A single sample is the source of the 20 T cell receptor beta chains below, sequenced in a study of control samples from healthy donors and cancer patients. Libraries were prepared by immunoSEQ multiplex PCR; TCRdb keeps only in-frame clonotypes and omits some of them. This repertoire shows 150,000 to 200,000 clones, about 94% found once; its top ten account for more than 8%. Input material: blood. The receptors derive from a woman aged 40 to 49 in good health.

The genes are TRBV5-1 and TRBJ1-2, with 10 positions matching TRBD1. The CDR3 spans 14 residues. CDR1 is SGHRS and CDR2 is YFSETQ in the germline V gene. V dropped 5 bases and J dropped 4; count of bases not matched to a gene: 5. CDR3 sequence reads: CASRPGQGSYGYTF. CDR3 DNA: TGCGCCAGCAGGCCGGGACAGGGGAGCTATGGCTACACCTTC.

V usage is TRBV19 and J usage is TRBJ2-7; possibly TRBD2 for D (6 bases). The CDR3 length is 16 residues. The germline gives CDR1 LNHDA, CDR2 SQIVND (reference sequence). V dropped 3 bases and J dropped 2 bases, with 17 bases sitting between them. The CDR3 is CASSILASVSPYEQYF. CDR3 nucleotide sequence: TGTGCCAGTAGTATTCTAGCTAGCGTGAGCCCCTACGAGCAGTACTTC.

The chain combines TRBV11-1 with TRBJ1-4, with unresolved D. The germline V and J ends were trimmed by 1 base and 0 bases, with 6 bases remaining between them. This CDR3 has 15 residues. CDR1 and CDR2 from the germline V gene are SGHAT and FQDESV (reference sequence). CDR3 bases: TGTGCCAGCAGCTTAGGGCTTTCAACTAATGAAAAACTGTTTTTT. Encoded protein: CASSLGLSTNEKLFF.

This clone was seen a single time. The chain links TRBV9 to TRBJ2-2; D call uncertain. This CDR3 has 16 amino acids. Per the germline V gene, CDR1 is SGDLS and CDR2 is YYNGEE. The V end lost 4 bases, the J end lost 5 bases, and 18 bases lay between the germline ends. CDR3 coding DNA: TGTGCCAGCAGCTACTCGGACGCCCTGAGTACCGGGGAGCTGTTTTTT. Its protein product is CASSYSDALSTGELFF. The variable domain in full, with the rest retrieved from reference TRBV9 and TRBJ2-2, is DSGVTQTPKHLITATGQRVTLRCSPRSGDLSVYWYQQSLDQGLQFLIQYYNGEERAKGNILERFSAQQFPDLHSELNLSSLELGDSALYFCASSYSDALSTGELFFGEGSRLTVL.

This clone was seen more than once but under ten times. CDR3 residues: CASSPGQGRTTF. CDR3 DNA: TGTGCCAGCAGTCCCGGACAGGGGAGGACCACCTTC. J is TRBJ1-2 and V is TRBV6-5; TRBD1 aligns across 9 bases. J lost 13 bases, V lost 5 bases, and 8 bases had no gene match. From germline, CDR1 is MNHEY and CDR2 SVGAGI. This CDR3 spans 12 amino acids.

CDR3 sequence: CAISEGYNYGYTF. The CDR3 DNA reads as TGTGCCATCAGTGAAGGCTACAACTATGGCTACACCTTC. The chain joins TRBV10-3 to TRBJ1-2; D unresolved. V was cut by 3 bases and J by 2 bases, with 7 bases left in between. CDR1 is ENHRY and CDR2 is SYGVKD in the germline V gene. CDR3 size: 13 residues.

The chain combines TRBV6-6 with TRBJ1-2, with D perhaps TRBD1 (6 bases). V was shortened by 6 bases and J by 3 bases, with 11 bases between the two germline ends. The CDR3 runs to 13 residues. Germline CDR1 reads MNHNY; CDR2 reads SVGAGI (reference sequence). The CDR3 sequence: CASRGGRDYGYTF. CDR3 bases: TGTGCCAGCAGAGGGGGACGGGACTATGGCTACACCTTC.

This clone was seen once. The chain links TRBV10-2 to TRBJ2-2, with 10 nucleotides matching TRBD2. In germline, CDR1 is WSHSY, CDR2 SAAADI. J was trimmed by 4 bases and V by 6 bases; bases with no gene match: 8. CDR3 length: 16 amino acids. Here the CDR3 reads CASRDASGGTTGELFF. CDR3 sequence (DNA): TGCGCCAGCAGAGATGCTAGCGGGGGAACCACCGGGGAGCTGTTTTTT.

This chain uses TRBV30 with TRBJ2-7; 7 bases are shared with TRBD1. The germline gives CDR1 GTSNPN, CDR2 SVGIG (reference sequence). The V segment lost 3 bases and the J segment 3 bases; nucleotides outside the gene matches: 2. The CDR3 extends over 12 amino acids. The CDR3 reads CAWSRDSYEQYF. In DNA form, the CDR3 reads TGTGCCTGGAGCCGGGACAGCTACGAGCAGTACTTC.

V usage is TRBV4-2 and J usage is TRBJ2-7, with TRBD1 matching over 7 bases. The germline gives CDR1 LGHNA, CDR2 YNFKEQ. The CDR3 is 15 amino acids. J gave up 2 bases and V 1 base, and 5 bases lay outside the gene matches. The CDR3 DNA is TGTGCCAGCAGCCAAGGGGACAGCGGCCCCTACGAGCAGTACTTC. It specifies CASSQGDSGPYEQYF.

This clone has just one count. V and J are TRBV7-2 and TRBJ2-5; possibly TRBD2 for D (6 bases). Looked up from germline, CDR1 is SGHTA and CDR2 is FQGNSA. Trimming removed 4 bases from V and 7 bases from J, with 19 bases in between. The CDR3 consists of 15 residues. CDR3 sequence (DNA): TGTGCCAGCAGCTCAGGAGGGAGCTCCCTTTGGACCCAGTACTTC. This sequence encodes CASSSGGSSLWTQYF.

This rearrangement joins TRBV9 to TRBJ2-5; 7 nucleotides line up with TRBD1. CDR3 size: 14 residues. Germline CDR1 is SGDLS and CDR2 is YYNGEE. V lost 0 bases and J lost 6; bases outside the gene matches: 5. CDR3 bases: TGTGCCAGCAGCGTAGCGTGGGACAGCCAGACCCAGTACTTC. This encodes CASSVAWDSQTQYF.

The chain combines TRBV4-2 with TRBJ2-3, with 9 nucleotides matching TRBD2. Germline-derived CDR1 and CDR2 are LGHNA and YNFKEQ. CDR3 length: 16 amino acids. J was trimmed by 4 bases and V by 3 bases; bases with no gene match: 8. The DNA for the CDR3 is TGTGCCAGCAGCCAGGTTCTAGCGGGGAGAGCAGATACGCAGTATTTT. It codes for CASSQVLAGRADTQYF.

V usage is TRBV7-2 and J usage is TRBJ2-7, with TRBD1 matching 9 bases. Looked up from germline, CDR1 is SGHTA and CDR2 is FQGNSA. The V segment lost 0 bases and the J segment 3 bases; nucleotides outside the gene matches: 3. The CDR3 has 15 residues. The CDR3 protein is CASSLAQGAGYEQYF. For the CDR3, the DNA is TGTGCCAGCAGCTTAGCACAGGGGGCAGGCTACGAGCAGTACTTC.

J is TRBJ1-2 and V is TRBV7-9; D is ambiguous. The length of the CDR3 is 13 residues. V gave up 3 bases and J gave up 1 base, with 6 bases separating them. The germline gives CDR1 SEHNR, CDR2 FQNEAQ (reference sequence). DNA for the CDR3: TGTGCCAGCAGCTTGTACAGTAACTATGGCTACACCTTC. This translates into CASSLYSNYGYTF.

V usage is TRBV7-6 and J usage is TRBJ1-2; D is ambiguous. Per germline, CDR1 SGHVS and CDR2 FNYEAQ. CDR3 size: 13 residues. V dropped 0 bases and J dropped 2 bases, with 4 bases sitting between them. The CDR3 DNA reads TGTGCCAGCAGCTTAGCAGAGAACTATGGCTACACCTTC. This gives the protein CASSLAENYGYTF.

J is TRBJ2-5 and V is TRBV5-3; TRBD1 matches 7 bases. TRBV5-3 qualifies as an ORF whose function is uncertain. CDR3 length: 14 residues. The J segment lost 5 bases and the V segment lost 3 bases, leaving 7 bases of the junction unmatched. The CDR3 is CARSSTETGETQYF. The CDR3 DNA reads TGTGCCAGAAGCTCAACGGAGACAGGGGAGACCCAGTACTTC.

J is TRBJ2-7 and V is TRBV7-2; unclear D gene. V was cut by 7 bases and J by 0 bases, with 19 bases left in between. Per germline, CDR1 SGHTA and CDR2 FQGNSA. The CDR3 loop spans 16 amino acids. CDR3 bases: TGTGCCAGCATGAGATGGGTCGAAAAAAGCTCCTACGAGCAGTACTTC. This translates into CASMRWVEKSSYEQYF.

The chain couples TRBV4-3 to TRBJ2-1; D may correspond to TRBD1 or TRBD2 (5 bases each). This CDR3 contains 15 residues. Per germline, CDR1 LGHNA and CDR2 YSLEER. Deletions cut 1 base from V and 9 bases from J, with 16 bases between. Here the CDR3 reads CASSQVLAGQGEQFF. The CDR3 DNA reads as TGCGCCAGCAGCCAAGTACTCGCGGGCCAGGGTGAGCAGTTCTTC.

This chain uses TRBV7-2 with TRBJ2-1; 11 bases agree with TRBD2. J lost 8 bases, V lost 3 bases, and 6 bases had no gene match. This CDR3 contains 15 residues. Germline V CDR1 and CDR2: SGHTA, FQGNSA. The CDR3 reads CASSFSGRAVDEQFF. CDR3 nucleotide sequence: TGTGCCAGCAGCTTTAGCGGGAGGGCCGTCGATGAGCAGTTCTTC.